This T cell receptor beta chain derives from a study of T-cell memory formation after mild COVID-19. On the study more broadly: TCR clusters mostly belonged to single donors. Study findings and constraints: Clones that got smaller from day 15 to 85 had even CD4/CD8, while clones growing later tipped toward CD4+. Clones which contracted sat mainly in CM and EM if CD4+, and in EMRA if CD8+.

The CDR3 is 16 residues long. V dropped 8 bases and J dropped 0 bases, with 18 bases sitting between them. The germline CDR1 and CDR2 sequences are MDHEN and SYDVKM. This clonotype was detected only a few times. Its antigen is currently unknown. Libraries for TCRalpha and TCRbeta carried sample barcodes and unique molecular identifiers via 5'RACE. A single record per CDR3 protein comes from TCRdb applying MiXCR to the 5' RACE reads. The data contain fewer than 700,000 distinct CDR3 sequences, about 22% of them singletons. The clonotype comes from an adult woman who had mild COVID-19 (a few samples of this study predate the infection). Cell type and time point are not known. The sequenced sample consisted of PBMCs or a T cell subset sorted from them (not recorded which). The J gene is TRBJ2-3, the V gene TRBV28; the D gene is possibly TRBD2 (7 bases). The chain's CDR3 is CASVSGGGPSTDTQYF. Written as DNA, the CDR3 is TGTGCCAGCGTTTCCGGCGGGGGCCCTAGCACAGATACGCAGTATTTT.